A single sample is the source of the 2 T cell receptor beta chains below, sequenced in a study of blood T cell repertoires in COVID-19. Using immunoSEQ multiplex PCR, the repertoire was profiled, and TCRdb retains in-frame clones only, with some absent. The sample shows 150,000 to 200,000 clones, around 82% of them seen only once. Sequencing was performed on peripheral blood. The receptor source for this set is a woman aged 40 to 55 with COVID-19, enrolled during active disease.

This chain connects TRBV3-1 (or the pseudogene TRBV3-2) to TRBJ1-1; D is perhaps TRBD1 (6 bases). Germline V gives CDR1 LGHDT, CDR2 YNNKEL (reference sequence). This CDR3 contains 11 residues. V was cut by 3 bases and J by 7 bases, with 6 bases left in between. The DNA of the CDR3 is TGTGCCAGCAGCCACAGGGGTGAAGCTTTCTTT. The encoded protein is CASSHRGEAFF.

The chain links TRBV11-2 to TRBJ2-7, with TRBD2 matching over 9 bases. The CDR3 runs to 14 residues. In germline, CDR1 is SGHAT, CDR2 FQNNGV. V trimming: 1 base; J trimming: 6 bases; junction bases outside the gene matches: 4. As DNA, the CDR3 is TGTGCCAGCAGCTTAGGTGTAGCGGGGGTCGAGCAGTACGTC. This codes for CASSLGVAGVEQYV.